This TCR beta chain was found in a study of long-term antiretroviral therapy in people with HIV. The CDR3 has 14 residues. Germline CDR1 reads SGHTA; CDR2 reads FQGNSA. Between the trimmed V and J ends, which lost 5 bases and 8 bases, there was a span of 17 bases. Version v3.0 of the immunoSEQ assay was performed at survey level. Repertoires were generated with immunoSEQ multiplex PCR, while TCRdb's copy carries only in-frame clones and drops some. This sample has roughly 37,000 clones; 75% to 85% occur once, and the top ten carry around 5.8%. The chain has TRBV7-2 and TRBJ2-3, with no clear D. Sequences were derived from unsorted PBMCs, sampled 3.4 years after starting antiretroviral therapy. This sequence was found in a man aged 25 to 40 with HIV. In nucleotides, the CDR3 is TGTGCCAGCAGCACGATCCAGCGAGTAGGTACGCAGTATTTT. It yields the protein CASSTIQRVGTQYF. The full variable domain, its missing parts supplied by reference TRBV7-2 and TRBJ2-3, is GAGVSQSPSNKVTEKGKDVELRCDPISGHTALYWYRQSLGQGLEFLIYFQGNSAPDKSGLPSDRFSAERTGGSVSTLTIQRTQQEDSAVYLCASSTIQRVGTQYFGPGTRLTVL.